The present TCR beta chain was sequenced within a study of T cells in Graves' hyperthyroidism and ophthalmopathy. Study-level findings and limits: Ophthalmopathy, which appeared later, was predicted by the model a median around 6 months before onset. Classification by a 13 V-J model distinguished ophthalmopathy from stable hyperthyroidism. Most thyroid clonotypes expanded above 0.001 appeared in blood too.

The CDR3 runs to 11 residues. Deletions cut 7 bases from V and 7 bases from J, with 7 bases between. The germline V gene encodes CDR1 MDHEN and CDR2 SYDVKM. What was amplified from RNA transcripts were TCR beta CDR3 regions. The HTBI primer set was used in a first-round RT-PCR of the TCR CDR3. TCRdb called the multiplex PCR reads again in MiXCR, with one record for every CDR3 protein. The data contain about 600,000 distinct CDR3 sequences, roughly a sixth of them seen just once; the ten biggest clones take up under 3.5%. This clonotype has just one count. The antigen is unknown. The clonotype originates from a middle-aged woman with Graves' ophthalmopathy. Sequenced: blood. The rearrangement uses TRBV28 and TRBJ2-2; D ambiguous. The CDR3 DNA reads TGTGCCAGCAATTTTTACGGGGAGCTGTTTTTT. This gives the protein CASNFYGELFF.